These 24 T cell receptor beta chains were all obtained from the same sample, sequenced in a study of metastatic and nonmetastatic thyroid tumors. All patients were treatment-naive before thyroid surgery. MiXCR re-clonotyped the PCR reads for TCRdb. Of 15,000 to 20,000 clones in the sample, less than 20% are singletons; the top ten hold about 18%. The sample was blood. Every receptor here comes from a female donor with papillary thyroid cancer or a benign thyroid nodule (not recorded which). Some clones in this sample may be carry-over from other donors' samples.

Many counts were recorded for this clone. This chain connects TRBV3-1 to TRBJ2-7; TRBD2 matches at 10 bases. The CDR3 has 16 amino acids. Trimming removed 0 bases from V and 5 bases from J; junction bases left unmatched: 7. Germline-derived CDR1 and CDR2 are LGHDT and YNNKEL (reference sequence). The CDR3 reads CASSQDKRGGIDEQYF. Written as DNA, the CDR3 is TGTGCCAGCAGCCAAGATAAGCGGGGGGGCATCGACGAGCAGTACTTC.

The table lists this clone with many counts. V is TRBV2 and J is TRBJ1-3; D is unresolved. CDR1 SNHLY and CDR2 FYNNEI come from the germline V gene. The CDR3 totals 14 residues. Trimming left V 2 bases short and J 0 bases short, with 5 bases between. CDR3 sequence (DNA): TGTGCCAGCAGTGAACGAAGCTCTGGAAACACCATATATTTT. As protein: CASSERSSGNTIYF.

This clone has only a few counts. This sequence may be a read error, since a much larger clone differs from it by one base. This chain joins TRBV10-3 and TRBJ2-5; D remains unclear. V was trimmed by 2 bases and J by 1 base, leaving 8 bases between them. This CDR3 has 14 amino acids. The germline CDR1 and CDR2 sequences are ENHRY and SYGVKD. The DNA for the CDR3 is TGTGCCATCAGTGAGAGGGAAGTCCAAGAGACCCAGTACTTC. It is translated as CAISEREVQETQYF.

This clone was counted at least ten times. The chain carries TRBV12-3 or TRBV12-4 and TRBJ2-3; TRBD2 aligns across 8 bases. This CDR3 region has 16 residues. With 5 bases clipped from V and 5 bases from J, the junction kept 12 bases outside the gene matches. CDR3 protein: CASSPFLSGTGDTQYF. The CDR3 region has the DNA TGTGCCAGCAGTCCCTTCCTTAGCGGGACTGGAGATACGCAGTATTTT.

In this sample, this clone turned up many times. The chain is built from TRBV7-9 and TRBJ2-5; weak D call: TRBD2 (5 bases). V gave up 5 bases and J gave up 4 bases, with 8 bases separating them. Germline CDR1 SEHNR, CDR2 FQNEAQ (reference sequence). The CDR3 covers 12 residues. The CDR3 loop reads CASSPRGETQYF. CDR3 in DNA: TGTGCCAGCAGCCCCCGGGGAGAGACCCAGTACTTC.

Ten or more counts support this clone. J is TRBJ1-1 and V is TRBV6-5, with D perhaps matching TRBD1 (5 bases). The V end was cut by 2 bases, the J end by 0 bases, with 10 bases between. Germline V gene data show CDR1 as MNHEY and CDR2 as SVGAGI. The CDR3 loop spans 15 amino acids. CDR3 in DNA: TGTGCCAGCAGTTACGACAGTAATCTGAACACTGAAGCTTTCTTT. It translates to CASSYDSNLNTEAFF.

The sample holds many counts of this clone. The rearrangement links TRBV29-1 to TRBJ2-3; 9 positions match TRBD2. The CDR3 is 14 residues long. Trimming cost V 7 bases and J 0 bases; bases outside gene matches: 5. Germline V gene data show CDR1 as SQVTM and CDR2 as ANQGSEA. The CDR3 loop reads CSETSGTSTDTQYF. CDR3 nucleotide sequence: TGCAGCGAGACTAGCGGAACTAGCACAGATACGCAGTATTTT.

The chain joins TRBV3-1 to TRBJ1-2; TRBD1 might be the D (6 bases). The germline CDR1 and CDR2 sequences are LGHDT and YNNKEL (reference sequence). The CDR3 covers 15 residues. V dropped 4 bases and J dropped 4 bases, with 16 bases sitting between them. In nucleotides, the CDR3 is TGTGCCAGCAGCCCACAGGACAGATACGTCTATGGCTACACCTTC. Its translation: CASSPQDRYVYGYTF.

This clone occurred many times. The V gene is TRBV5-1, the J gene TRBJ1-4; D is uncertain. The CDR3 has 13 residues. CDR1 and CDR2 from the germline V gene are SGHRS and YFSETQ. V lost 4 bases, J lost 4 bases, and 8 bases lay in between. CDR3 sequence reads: CASSREFNEKLFF. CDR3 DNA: TGCGCCAGCAGCCGGGAATTTAATGAAAAACTGTTTTTT.

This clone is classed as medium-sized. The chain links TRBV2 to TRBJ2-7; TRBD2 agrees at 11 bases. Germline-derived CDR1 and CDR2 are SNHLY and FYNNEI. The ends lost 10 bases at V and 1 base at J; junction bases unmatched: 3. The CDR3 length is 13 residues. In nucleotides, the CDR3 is TGTGCCACCAGACTAGCGGGGTCCTACGAGCAGTACTTC. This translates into CATRLAGSYEQYF. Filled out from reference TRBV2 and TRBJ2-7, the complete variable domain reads EPEVTQTPSHQVTQMGQEVILRCVPISNHLYFYWYRQILGQKVEFLVSFYNNEISEKSEIFDDQFSVERPDGSNFTLKIRSTKLEDSAMYFCATRLAGSYEQYFGPGTRLTVT.

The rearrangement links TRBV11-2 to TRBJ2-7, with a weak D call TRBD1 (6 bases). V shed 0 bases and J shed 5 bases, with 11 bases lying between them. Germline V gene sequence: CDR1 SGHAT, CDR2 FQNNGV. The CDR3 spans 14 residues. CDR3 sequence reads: CASSLDRGVHEQYF. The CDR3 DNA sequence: TGTGCCAGCAGCTTAGACAGGGGAGTCCACGAGCAGTACTTC.

The CDR3 region is CASRGLAGDYNEQFF. The CDR3, as DNA: TGTGCCAGCAGGGGACTAGCGGGGGACTACAATGAGCAGTTCTTC. This chain joins TRBV6-1 and TRBJ2-1, with 14 bases aligning to TRBD2. V gave up 6 bases and J gave up 3 bases; unmatched junction bases: 1. This CDR3 comprises 15 residues. Germline V gene data show CDR1 as MNHNS and CDR2 as SASEGT.

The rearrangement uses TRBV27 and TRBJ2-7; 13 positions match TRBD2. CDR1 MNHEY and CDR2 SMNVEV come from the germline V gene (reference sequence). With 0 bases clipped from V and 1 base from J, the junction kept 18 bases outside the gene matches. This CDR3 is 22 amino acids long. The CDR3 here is CASSLSTPHLALAGGASYEQYF. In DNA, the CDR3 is TGTGCCAGCAGTTTATCTACTCCTCACCTTGCACTAGCGGGGGGGGCATCCTACGAGCAGTACTTC.

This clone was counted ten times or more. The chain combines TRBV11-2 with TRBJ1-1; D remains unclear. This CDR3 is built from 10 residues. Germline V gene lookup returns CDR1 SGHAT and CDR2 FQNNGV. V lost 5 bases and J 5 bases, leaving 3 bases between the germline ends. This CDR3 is CASSQTEAFF. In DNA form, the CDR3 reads TGTGCCAGCAGCCAGACTGAAGCTTTCTTT. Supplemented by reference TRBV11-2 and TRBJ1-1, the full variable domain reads EAGVAQSPRYKIIEKRQSVAFWCNPISGHATLYWYQQILGQGPKLLIQFQNNGVVDDSQLPKDRFSAERLKGVDSTLKIQPAKLEDSAVYLCASSQTEAFFGQGTRLTVV.

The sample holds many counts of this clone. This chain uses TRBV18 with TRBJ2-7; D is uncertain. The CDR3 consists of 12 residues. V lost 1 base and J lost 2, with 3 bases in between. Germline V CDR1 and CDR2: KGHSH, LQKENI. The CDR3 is CASSPQAYEQYF. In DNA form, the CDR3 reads TGTGCCAGCTCACCACAGGCCTACGAGCAGTACTTC.

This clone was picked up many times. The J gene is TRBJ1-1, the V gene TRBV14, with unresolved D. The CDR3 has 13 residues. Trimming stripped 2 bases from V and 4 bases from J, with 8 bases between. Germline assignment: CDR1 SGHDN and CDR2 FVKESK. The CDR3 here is CASSQQATTEAFF. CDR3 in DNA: TGTGCCAGCAGCCAACAAGCGACCACTGAAGCTTTCTTT.

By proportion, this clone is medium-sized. The CDR3 spells CASSYSVLAGVSFEQYF. CDR3 nucleotide sequence: TGTGCCAGCAGTTACTCGGTACTAGCGGGAGTATCTTTCGAGCAGTACTTC. J is TRBJ2-7 and V is TRBV6-5; 11 bases align to TRBD2. This CDR3 region has 17 residues. Unmatched junction bases numbered 10, after V lost 0 bases and J lost 6 bases. Per germline, CDR1 MNHEY and CDR2 SVGAGI.

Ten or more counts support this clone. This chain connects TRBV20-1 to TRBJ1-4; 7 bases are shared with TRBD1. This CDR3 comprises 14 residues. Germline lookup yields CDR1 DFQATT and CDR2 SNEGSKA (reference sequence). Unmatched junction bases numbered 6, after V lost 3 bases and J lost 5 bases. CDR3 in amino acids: CSARRDSENEKLFF. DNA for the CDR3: TGCAGTGCTAGGAGGGACAGCGAGAATGAAAAACTGTTTTTT.

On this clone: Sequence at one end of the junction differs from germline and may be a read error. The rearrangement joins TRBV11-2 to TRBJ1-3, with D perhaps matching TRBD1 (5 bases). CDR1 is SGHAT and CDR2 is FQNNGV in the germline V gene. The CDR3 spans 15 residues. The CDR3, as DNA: TGTGCCACCAGCAGAGATCTTGGACAACAGAACACCATATATTTT. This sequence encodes CATSRDLGQQNTIYF.

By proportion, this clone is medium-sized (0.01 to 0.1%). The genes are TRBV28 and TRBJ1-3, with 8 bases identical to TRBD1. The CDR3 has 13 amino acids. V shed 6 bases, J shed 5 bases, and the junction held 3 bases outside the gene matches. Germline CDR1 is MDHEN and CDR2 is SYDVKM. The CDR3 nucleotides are TGTGCCAGCAGCGACAGGGGCCGAAACACCATATATTTT. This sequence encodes CASSDRGRNTIYF.

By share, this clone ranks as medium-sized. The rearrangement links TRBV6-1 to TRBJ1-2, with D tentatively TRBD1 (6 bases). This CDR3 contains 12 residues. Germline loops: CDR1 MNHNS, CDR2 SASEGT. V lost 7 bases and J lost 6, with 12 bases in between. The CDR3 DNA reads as TGTGCCAGCATCGGGGGCTCAAATGGCTACACCTTC. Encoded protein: CASIGGSNGYTF.

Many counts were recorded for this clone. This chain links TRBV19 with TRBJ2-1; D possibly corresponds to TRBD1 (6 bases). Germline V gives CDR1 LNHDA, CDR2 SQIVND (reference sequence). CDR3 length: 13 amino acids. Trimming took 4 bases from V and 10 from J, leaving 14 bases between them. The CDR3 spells CASSTRAGVEQFF. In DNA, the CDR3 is TGTGCCAGTAGTACGAGAGCAGGGGTAGAGCAGTTCTTC.

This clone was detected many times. In nucleotides, the CDR3 is TGTGCCAGCAGCTTATACTCCTCCTACGAGCAGTACTTC. Residues: CASSLYSSYEQYF. The chain carries TRBV7-9 and TRBJ2-7, with unresolved D. V was cut by 2 bases and J by 0 bases, with 5 bases left in between. The CDR3 extends over 13 amino acids. CDR1 is SEHNR, CDR2 FQNEAQ, per germline (reference sequence).

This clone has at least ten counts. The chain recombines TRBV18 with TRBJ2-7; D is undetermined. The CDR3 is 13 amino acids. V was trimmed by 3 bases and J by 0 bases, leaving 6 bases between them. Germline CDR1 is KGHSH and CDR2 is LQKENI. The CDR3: CASSPTGSYEQYF. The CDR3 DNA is TGTGCCAGCTCACCGACTGGCTCCTACGAGCAGTACTTC.